This T cell receptor beta chain was sequenced in a study of blood T cell repertoires in COVID-19. Here immunoSEQ multiplex PCR was the method, and the copy in TCRdb shows in-frame clones only, minus some. The sample holds 70,000 to 90,000 clones; roughly 90% are singletons and the top ten take 6.9%. Germline V gene data show CDR1 as MNHEY and CDR2 as SMNVEV (reference sequence). The length of the CDR3 is 15 residues. V shed 5 bases, J shed 3 bases, and the junction held 5 bases outside the gene matches. This TCR was recovered from a human donor in a cohort sampled during active COVID-19. The sample was peripheral blood. The chain employs TRBV27 and TRBJ2-3; 10 bases agree with TRBD2. The CDR3 DNA follows: TGTGCCAGCAGTCAAGAGGGACTAGCGACAGATACGCAGTATTTT. Protein product: CASSQEGLATDTQYF.